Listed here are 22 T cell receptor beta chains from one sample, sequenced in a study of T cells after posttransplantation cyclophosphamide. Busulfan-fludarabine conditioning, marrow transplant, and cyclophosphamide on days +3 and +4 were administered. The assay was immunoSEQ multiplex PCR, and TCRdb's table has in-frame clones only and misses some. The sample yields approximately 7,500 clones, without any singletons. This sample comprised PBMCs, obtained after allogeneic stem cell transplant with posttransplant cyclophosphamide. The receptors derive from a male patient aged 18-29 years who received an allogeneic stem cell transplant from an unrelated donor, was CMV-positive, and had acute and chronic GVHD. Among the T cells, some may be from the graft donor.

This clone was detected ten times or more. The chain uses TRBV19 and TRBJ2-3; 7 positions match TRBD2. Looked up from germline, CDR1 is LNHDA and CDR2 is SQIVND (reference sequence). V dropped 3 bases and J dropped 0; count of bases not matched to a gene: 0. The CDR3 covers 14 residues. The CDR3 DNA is TGTGCCAGTAGTATGCGGGGGAGCACAGATACGCAGTATTTT. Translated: CASSMRGSTDTQYF.

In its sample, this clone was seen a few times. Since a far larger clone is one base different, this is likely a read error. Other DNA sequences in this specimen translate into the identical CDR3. The CDR3: CASSVGGTDQPQHF. The CDR3 DNA is TGTGCCAGCAGCGTCGGGGGGACTGATCAGCCCCAGCATTTT. This chain joins TRBV7-9 and TRBJ1-5; a weak D match, TRBD1 (5 bases). The germline V gene encodes CDR1 SEHNR and CDR2 FQNEAQ (reference sequence). The V end lost 5 bases, the J end lost 5 bases, and 13 bases lay between the germline ends. The CDR3 covers 14 residues.

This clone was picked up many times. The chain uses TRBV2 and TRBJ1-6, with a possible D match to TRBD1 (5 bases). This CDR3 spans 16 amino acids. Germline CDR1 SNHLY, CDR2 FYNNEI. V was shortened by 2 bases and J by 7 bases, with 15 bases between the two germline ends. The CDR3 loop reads CASSERRGAGNSPLHF. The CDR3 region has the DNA TGTGCCAGCAGTGAACGTCGAGGGGCGGGAAATTCACCCCTCCACTTT.

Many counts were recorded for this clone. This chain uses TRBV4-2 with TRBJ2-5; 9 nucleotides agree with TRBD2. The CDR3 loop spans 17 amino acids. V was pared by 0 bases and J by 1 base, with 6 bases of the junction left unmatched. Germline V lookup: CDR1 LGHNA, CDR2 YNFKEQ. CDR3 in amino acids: CASSQDLLAGSQETQYF. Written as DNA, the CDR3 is TGTGCCAGCAGCCAAGATCTCCTAGCGGGGAGCCAAGAGACCCAGTACTTC.

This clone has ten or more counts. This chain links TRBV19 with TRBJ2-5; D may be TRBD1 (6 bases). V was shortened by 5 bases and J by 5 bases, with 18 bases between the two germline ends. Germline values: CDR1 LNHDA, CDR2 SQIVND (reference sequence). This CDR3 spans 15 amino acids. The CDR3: CASSASQGRGETQYF. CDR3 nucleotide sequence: TGTGCCAGTAGTGCCTCACAGGGTCGAGGGGAGACCCAGTACTTC.

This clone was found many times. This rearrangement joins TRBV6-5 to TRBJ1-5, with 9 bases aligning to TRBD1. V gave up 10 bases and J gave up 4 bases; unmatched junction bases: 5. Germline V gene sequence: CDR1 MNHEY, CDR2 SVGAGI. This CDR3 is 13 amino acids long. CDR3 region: CATRDRVNQPQHF. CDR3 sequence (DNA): TGTGCCACCCGGGACAGGGTTAATCAGCCCCAGCATTTT.

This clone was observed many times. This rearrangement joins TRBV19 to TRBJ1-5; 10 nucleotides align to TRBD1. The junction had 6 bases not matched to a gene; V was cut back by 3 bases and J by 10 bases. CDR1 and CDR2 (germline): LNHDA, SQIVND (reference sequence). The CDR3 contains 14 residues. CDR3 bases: TGTGCCAGTAGTATTGGACAGGGGGAATACCCCCAGCATTTT. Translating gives CASSIGQGEYPQHF.

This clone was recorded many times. CDR3: CASSYDTGSLEGYTF. The CDR3 DNA follows: TGTGCCAGCAGTTATGATACAGGGAGTCTTGAGGGCTACACCTTC. The chain is built from TRBV6-5 and TRBJ1-2; D may be TRBD1 (6 bases). V lost 3 bases to trimming and J lost 8 bases, with 19 bases between them. The CDR3 runs 15 residues. Looked up from germline, CDR1 is MNHEY and CDR2 is SVGAGI.

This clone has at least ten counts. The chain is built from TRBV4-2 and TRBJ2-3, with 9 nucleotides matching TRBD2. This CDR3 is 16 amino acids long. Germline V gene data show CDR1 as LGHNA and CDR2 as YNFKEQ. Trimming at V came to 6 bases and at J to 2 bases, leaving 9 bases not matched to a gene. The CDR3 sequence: CASSPRLAGPTDTQYF. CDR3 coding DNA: TGTGCCAGCAGTCCCCGTCTAGCGGGGCCCACAGATACGCAGTATTTT.

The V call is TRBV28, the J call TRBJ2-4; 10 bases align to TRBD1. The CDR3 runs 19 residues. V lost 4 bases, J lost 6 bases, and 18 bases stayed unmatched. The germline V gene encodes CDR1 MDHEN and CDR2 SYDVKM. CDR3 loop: CASSSYTPGQGSSRNIQYF. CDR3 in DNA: TGTGCCAGCAGTTCCTATACTCCGGGACAGGGGAGTTCGAGAAACATTCAGTACTTC.

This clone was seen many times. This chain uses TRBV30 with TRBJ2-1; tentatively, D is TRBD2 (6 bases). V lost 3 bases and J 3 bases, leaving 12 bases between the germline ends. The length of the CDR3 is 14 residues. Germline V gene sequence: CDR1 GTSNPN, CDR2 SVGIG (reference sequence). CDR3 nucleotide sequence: TGTGCCTGGAGAGGAGGGGTATTCTACAATGAGCAGTTCTTC. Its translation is CAWRGGVFYNEQFF.

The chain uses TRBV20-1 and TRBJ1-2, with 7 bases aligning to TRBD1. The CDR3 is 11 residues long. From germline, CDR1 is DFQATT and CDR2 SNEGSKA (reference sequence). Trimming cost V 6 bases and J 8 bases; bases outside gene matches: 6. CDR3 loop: CSARTGLGYTF. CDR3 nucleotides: TGCAGTGCGAGGACAGGCCTCGGCTACACCTTC.

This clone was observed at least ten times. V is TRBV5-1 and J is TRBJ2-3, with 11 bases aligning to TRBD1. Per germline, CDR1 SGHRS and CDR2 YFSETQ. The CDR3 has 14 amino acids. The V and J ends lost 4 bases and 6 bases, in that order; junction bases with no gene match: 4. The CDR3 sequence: CASSPDRGRDTQYF. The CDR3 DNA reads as TGCGCCAGCAGCCCGGACAGGGGGCGGGATACGCAGTATTTT.

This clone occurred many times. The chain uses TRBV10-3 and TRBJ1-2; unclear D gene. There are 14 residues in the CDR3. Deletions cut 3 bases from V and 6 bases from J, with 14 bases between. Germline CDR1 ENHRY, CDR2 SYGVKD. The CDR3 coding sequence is TGTGCCATCAGTGATGTACAGCCACTCAATGGCTACACCTTC. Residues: CAISDVQPLNGYTF.

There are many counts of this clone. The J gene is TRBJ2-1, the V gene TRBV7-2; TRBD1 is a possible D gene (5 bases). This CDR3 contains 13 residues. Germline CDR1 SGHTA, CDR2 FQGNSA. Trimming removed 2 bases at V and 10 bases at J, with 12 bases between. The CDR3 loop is CASSLFETAEQFF. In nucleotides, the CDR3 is TGTGCCAGCAGCTTATTCGAGACAGCAGAGCAGTTCTTC.

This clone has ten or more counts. CDR3 nucleotide sequence: TGTGCCAGCAGCGTAGGAGGGCGGGAGAGCTCCTACGAGCAGTACGTC. It translates to CASSVGGRESSYEQYV. V and J are TRBV9 and TRBJ2-7; 7 bases match TRBD2. CDR1 and CDR2 from the germline V gene are SGDLS and YYNGEE. The length of the CDR3 is 16 residues. V lost 0 bases and J lost 0; bases outside the gene matches: 6.

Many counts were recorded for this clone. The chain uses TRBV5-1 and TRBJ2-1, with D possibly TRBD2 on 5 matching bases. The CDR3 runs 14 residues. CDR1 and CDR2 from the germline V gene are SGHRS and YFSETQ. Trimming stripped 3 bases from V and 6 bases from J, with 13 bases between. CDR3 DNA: TGCGCCAGCAGCTCAGACTCCGGAGGCAATGAGCAGTTCTTC. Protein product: CASSSDSGGNEQFF. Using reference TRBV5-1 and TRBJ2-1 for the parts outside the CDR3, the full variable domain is KAGVTQTPRYLIKTRGQQVTLSCSPISGHRSVSWYQQTPGQGLQFLFEYFSETQRNKGNFPGRFSGRQFSNSRSEMNVSTLELGDSALYLCASSSDSGGNEQFFGPGTRLTVL.

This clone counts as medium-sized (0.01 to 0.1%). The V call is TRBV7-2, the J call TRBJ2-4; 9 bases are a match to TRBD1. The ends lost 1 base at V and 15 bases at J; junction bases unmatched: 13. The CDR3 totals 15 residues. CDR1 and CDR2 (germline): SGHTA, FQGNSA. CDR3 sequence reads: CASSLEIGGTGNAYF. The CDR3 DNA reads TGTGCCAGCAGCTTAGAGATAGGCGGGACAGGGAACGCGTACTTC.

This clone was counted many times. The chain's CDR3 is CASSFGGIPDTQYF. For the CDR3, the DNA is TGCGCCAGCAGCTTTGGTGGCATCCCCGATACGCAGTATTTT. This rearrangement joins TRBV5-1 to TRBJ2-3, with D uncertain. The V gene lost 2 bases and the J gene lost 6 bases, with 13 bases spanning the gap. CDR1 is SGHRS, CDR2 YFSETQ, per germline. The CDR3 is 14 amino acids.

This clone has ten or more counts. CDR3 in amino acids: CASSFVFGVNTGELFF. DNA of the CDR3: TGCGCCAGCAGCTTCGTTTTCGGGGTGAACACCGGGGAGCTGTTTTTT. The chain combines TRBV5-1 with TRBJ2-2; D possibly corresponds to TRBD2 (5 bases). CDR3 length: 16 residues. V was cut by 2 bases and J by 1 base, with 12 bases left in between. Germline V lookup: CDR1 SGHRS, CDR2 YFSETQ.

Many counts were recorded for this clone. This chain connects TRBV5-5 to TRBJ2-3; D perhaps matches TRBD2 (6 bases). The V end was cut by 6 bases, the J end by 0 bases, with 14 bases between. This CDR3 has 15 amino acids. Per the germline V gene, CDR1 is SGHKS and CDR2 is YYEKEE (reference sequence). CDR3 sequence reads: CASNLGDSSTDTQYF. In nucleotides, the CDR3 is TGTGCCAGCAACCTCGGGGACTCTAGCACAGATACGCAGTATTTT.

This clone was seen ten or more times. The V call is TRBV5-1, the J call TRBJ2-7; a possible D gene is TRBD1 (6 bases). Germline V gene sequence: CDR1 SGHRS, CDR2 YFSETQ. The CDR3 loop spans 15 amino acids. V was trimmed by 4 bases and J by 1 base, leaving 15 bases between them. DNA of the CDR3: TGCGCCAGCAGCCCCCAGGGGTTCAGATCCTACGAGCAGTACTTC. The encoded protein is CASSPQGFRSYEQYF.